The text below deals with one T cell receptor (beta chain). Its antigen is undetermined. The CDR3 is made up of 16 amino acids. The germline CDR1 and CDR2 sequences are MNHEY and SMNVEV (reference sequence). With V trimmed by 6 bases and J by 3 bases, 10 bases remained unmatched. The data stem from a study of shared clonotypes between healthy human individuals. General observations from the study: Sharing across four donors was seen in roughly 5% of naive CD4 clonotypes.

The naive CD8 subset, CD45RO-negative cells positively selected for CCR7, excluded terminally differentiated effector memory CD45RA+ cells. Profiling relied on immunoSEQ multiplex PCR, and the TCRdb table lists in-frame clones only, not all of them. Seen here are more than 2 million clones, around 96% observed once, and the top ten hold about 1.1%. The chain couples TRBV27 to TRBJ2-7; 11 bases line up with TRBD2. This receptor was identified in a man between 18 and 35 years old in good health. Specimen: naive CD8+ T cells sorted from blood. CDR3 amino acids: CASSPLTSGIVYEQYF. The CDR3, as DNA: TGTGCCAGCAGCCCCTTGACTAGCGGGATCGTCTACGAGCAGTACTTC.